This TCR beta chain was documented in a study of blood T cell repertoires in COVID-19. Study information: The United States, Italy and Spain were the sources of the acute and convalescent COVID-19 samples. T cells, B-cell-depleted T cells, or PBMCs supplied cDNA or gDNA.

Those who participated ranged in age from roughly 18 to 89 years and resided in about two dozen US areas. Participants had their cohort set by participant-reported clinical history. This CDR3 is 14 amino acids long. V dropped 3 bases and J dropped 2; count of bases not matched to a gene: 2. Germline V lookup: CDR1 SGHTA, CDR2 FQGNSA. Data came from immunoSEQ multiplex PCR; TCRdb stores just in-frame clones and leaves some out. This sample carries approximately 250,000 clones, 70% to 85% of them seen once, and the ten largest clones take roughly 15%. V is TRBV7-2 and J is TRBJ2-5, with TRBD1 identical over 8 bases. The sequenced sample consisted of PBMCs or T cells enriched from blood (not recorded which). The source is a man aged 35-49 years who had recovered from COVID-19. This CDR3 is CASSFRTGQETQYF. The CDR3 DNA is TGTGCCAGCAGCTTCAGGACAGGGCAAGAGACCCAGTACTTC.